This T cell receptor beta chain was recorded in a study of T-cell reconstitution after alpha-beta-depleted transplantation in children. Study observations and caveats: After transplant, at about two months, alpha-beta T cells were reportedly derived from several hundred expanded graft clones. Diversity of TCRbeta at day 60 was high in some patients, arising from surviving recipient T cells and thymic progenitors.

Trimming removed 1 base at V and 5 bases at J, with 14 bases between. The CDR3 spans 16 residues. Looked up from germline, CDR1 is LGHNA and CDR2 is YNFKEQ. This clonotype came up many times. Its target is not known. The library targeted TCRbeta and was prepared with unique molecular identifiers. TCRdb independently ran MiXCR on the PCR reads; one entry per CDR3 protein. The sample includes about 200,000 distinct CDR3 sequences, about 15% of them seen just once. The material was PBMCs, mostly from graft donor cells, obtained 360 days after TCRalphabeta/CD19-depleted stem cell transplant. The chain recombines TRBV4-2 with TRBJ2-2; D gene unclear. The receptor was isolated from a male patient aged 2 to 9 who had a stem cell transplant for acute lymphoblastic leukemia, so the T cells may come from the graft donor. As DNA, the CDR3 is TGTGCCAGCAGCCAAGCTGCCGCTGCCGGGACCGGGGAGCTGTTTTTT. Protein: CASSQAAAAGTGELFF.